The 2 T cell receptor beta chains in this list originate from one sample, sequenced in a study of shared clonotypes between healthy human individuals. Method: immunoSEQ multiplex PCR; TCRdb's copy keeps in-frame clones and lacks some. This sample has about 2.4 million clones, with approximately 93% found just once. The sample was naive CD4+ T cells from PBMCs. The sample's subset: CD45RA+ positively selected. The receptors were gathered from a man aged 18 to 30 in good health. Some clones in this sample may be carry-over from other donors' samples.

This clone appeared a single time. The chain employs TRBV7-9 and TRBJ1-2; 7 bases line up with TRBD1. Trimming removed 1 base from V and 2 bases from J; junction bases left unmatched: 4. This CDR3 contains 15 residues. Germline CDR1 and CDR2: SEHNR and FQNEAQ (reference sequence). DNA for the CDR3: TGTGCCAGCAGCTTAGAGGGGGCCGCAAACTATGGCTACACCTTC. It yields the protein CASSLEGAANYGYTF.

The chain's CDR3 is CASSQPSRRTEAFF. Written as DNA, the CDR3 is TGCGCCAGCAGCCAACCTAGCCGCAGGACTGAAGCTTTCTTT. The genes are TRBV4-1 and TRBJ1-1; D call uncertain. V shed 2 bases and J shed 5 bases, with 12 bases lying between them. Germline CDR1 reads MGHRA; CDR2 reads YSYEKL. This CDR3 is built from 14 residues.